The clone carrying this TCR beta chain was seen a handful of times. The data were taken from a study of cytomegalovirus exposure and HLA in healthy donors. Amplification used 60 Vbeta primers and 13 Jbeta primers. Generated by immunoSEQ multiplex PCR, the TCRdb table keeps only in-frame clones and is missing some. The table has around 95,000 clones, around two thirds seen once; the top ten hold 1.8%. The CDR3 has 14 residues. The trim removed 2 bases at V and 2 bases at J, leaving 2 bases unmatched. CDR1 and CDR2 from the germline V gene are SGHVS and FNYEAQ. Sequencing used PBMCs. The chain is built from TRBV7-6 and TRBJ2-7; 8 bases are a match to TRBD2. This TCR was recovered from a male donor in good health and CMV-seronegative. The CDR3 DNA reads as TGTGCCAGCAGCTTACGGGGGGGAGCCTACGAGCAGTACTTC. Translation gives CASSLRGGAYEQYF.